This entry lists 32 T cell receptor beta chains sequenced from one sample in a study of low-dose radiotherapy and immunotherapy resistance in tumors. TRAV and TRBV primers primed cDNA for both TCRalpha and TCRbeta. A constant-region primer paired with the V-primer adapter amplified TCRs over about 19 PCR cycles. In TCRdb, the reads were re-called with MiXCR into one record per CDR3 protein. The sample contains around 60,000 distinct CDR3 sequences, less than 30% of which appear only once. Time point meaning: after trial treatment. Noted treatment: LDRT plus nivolumab, ipilimumab, low-dose cyclophosphamide and aspirin (RACIN trial). Sequencing used PBMCs, obtained after low-dose radiotherapy plus immunotherapy. Source of these receptors: a male donor with prostate cancer.

V usage is TRBV29-1 and J usage is TRBJ2-3, with D perhaps given as TRBD1 or TRBD2 (5 bases each). Germline V CDR1 and CDR2: SQVTM, ANQGSEA. The CDR3 contains 13 residues. The V gene lost 3 bases and the J gene lost 2 bases, with 9 bases spanning the gap. In nucleotides, the CDR3 is TGCAGCGTTGAGGGGGTTCCCACAGATACGCAGTATTTT. Its protein product is CSVEGVPTDTQYF.

This rearrangement joins TRBV20-1 to TRBJ1-3, with D unclear. Per the germline V gene, CDR1 is DFQATT and CDR2 is SNEGSKA (reference sequence). V was cut by 2 bases and J by 0 bases, with 11 bases left in between. This CDR3 is built from 15 residues. The CDR3 here is CSARSSHVSGNTIYF. DNA for the CDR3: TGCAGTGCTAGATCATCCCACGTCTCTGGAAACACCATATATTTT.

This clonotype was detected once. A far larger clone is only one base removed, so a read error is likely. This CDR3 reads CASSFSGGSSDEQYF. CDR3 coding DNA: TGTGCCAGCAGTTTTTCTGGCGGGAGTAGCGATGAGCAGTACTTC. The chain joins TRBV28 to TRBJ2-5, with 7 bases that match TRBD2. Unmatched junction bases numbered 15, after V lost 3 bases and J lost 11 bases. From germline, CDR1 is MDHEN and CDR2 SYDVKM. The CDR3 sequence is 15 residues long.

Ten or more counts support this clonotype. The CDR3: CATSRKAVGGLSTNEQFF. CDR3 sequence (DNA): TGTGCCACCAGCAGAAAGGCAGTTGGCGGGCTTTCGACCAATGAGCAGTTCTTC. The chain has TRBV15 and TRBJ2-1; TRBD2 might be the D (5 bases). In germline, CDR1 is LNHNV, CDR2 YYDKDF (reference sequence). This CDR3 region has 18 residues. V was shortened by 2 bases and J by 6 bases, with 23 bases between the two germline ends.

This clonotype came up many times. This sequence joins TRBV7-6 and TRBJ1-2, with TRBD1 identical over 7 bases. With 7 bases clipped from V and 5 bases from J, the junction kept 7 bases outside the gene matches. Germline loops: CDR1 SGHVS, CDR2 FNYEAQ. The CDR3 loop spans 13 amino acids. The CDR3 here is CASTSGGLYGYTF. The CDR3 DNA reads as TGTGCCAGCACCTCAGGGGGACTTTATGGCTACACCTTC.

This clonotype was counted between two and nine times. A far more abundant clone sits one base away, making this likely a read error. The genes are TRBV6-5 and TRBJ2-2; 9 bases line up with TRBD2. The CDR3 extends over 16 amino acids. Germline values: CDR1 MNHEY, CDR2 SVGAGI. Trimming removed 7 bases from V and 4 bases from J; junction bases left unmatched: 10. In DNA form, the CDR3 reads TGTGCCAGCACCCCACAGCGGGGGGTGGGCACCGGGGAGCTGTTTTTT. Its protein product is CASTPQRGVGTGELFF.

This clonotype is a singleton in its sample. This is likely an artifact of a read error, given a far larger clone one base away. This chain joins TRBV28 and TRBJ2-7; perhaps D is TRBD1 or TRBD2 (5 bases each). The CDR3 length is 16 residues. Germline V CDR1 and CDR2: MDHEN, SYDVKM. The CDR3 sequence is CATSETGTGGYYEQYF. As DNA, the CDR3 is TGTGCCACCAGTGAAACCGGGACCGGAGGCTACTACGAGCAGTACTTC.

On this clonotype itself: A far larger clone is off by one base, so a read error is likely. The chain is built from TRBV6-1 and TRBJ1-4; D remains ambiguous. CDR1 and CDR2 from the germline V gene are MNHNS and SASEGT. This CDR3 has 13 residues. The CDR3 nucleotides are TGTGCCAGCAGTCGGCAGGAGGCTGAAGAACTGTTTTTT. Its protein product is CASSRQEAEELFF.

This clonotype was detected many times. The V call is TRBV5-1, the J call TRBJ1-3; 10 bases are shared with TRBD1. J lost 3 bases, V lost 5 bases, and 11 bases had no gene match. CDR3 length equals 17 residues. From germline, CDR1 is SGHRS and CDR2 YFSETQ. The CDR3 loop is CASREPTGGAGGNTIYF. CDR3 coding DNA: TGCGCCAGCAGGGAGCCGACAGGGGGCGCCGGTGGAAACACCATATATTTT.

This clonotype was counted ten times or more. The chain employs TRBV6-1 and TRBJ2-7; 7 nucleotides align to TRBD1. The CDR3 has 16 amino acids. Germline V gene data show CDR1 as MNHNS and CDR2 as SASEGT. J gave up 5 bases and V 7 bases, and 17 bases lay outside the gene matches. The CDR3 spells CASTERVQGGYHEQYF. The CDR3 bases are TGTGCCAGCACCGAACGGGTGCAAGGGGGCTACCACGAGCAGTACTTC.

V is TRBV27 and J is TRBJ2-3; 11 nucleotides match TRBD1. The CDR3 contains 16 residues. Germline trimming cut 7 bases from V and 2 bases from J; bases unmatched to any gene: 8. The V gene's germline CDR1 is MNHEY and CDR2 SMNVEV (reference sequence). CDR3 DNA sequence: TGTGCCAGCACCCGGACAGGGGGCGCCCACACAGATACGCAGTATTTT. Its protein is CASTRTGGAHTDTQYF.

For this clonotype: It is unclear where the CDR3 begins or ends on the DNA, so no DNA is shown, and the CDR3 is as TCRdb lists it. The chain links TRBV6-2 or TRBV6-3 to TRBJ1-4. CDR1 is MNHEY, CDR2 SVGEGT, per germline. The CDR3 region is 16 residues in length, termini included. The CDR3 sequence: CASSETLSGVKLFFFF.

This clonotype was detected only a few times. The V call is TRBV20-1, the J call TRBJ2-1; 8 bases align to TRBD1. Germline-derived CDR1 and CDR2 are DFQATT and SNEGSKA (reference sequence). The CDR3 consists of 16 residues. V was pared by 4 bases and J by 2 bases, with 10 bases of the junction left unmatched. CDR3 sequence reads: CSATRVGRGPYNEQFF. The CDR3 bases are TGCAGTGCTACCCGGGTGGGCAGGGGGCCCTACAATGAGCAGTTCTTC.

This clonotype was seen ten or more times. V and J are TRBV27 and TRBJ2-7; 7 bases map to TRBD2. The CDR3 is made up of 14 amino acids. V was pared by 6 bases and J by 4 bases, with 9 bases of the junction left unmatched. Germline V gene lookup returns CDR1 MNHEY and CDR2 SMNVEV (reference sequence). Here the CDR3 DNA reads TGTGCCAGCAGCCGTCCCGGGGGGTTGTACGAGCAGTACTTC. Translated: CASSRPGGLYEQYF.

This clonotype was recorded at least ten times. The CDR3 DNA sequence: TGTGCCAGCAGCGTAGCTAGCCAGAACACTGAAGCTTTCTTT. The encoded protein is CASSVASQNTEAFF. The J gene is TRBJ1-1, the V gene TRBV9, with no clear D. Between the trimmed V and J ends, which lost 0 bases and 1 base, there was a span of 7 bases. This CDR3 contains 14 residues. The germline V gene encodes CDR1 SGDLS and CDR2 YYNGEE.

At least ten counts were recorded for this clonotype. V usage is TRBV6-2 or TRBV6-3 and J usage is TRBJ2-2, with a tentative D call TRBD1 (5 bases). CDR3 size: 14 residues. The V and J ends lost 5 bases and 5 bases respectively, with 12 bases between them. Per germline, CDR1 MNHEY and CDR2 SVGEGT. The DNA for the CDR3 is TGTGCCAGCAGTGCAACAAGACAGACCGGGGAGCTGTTTTTT. Translation: CASSATRQTGELFF.

This clonotype has at least ten counts. V and J are TRBV11-1 and TRBJ1-1, with 8 bases lining up with TRBD1. Germline V gene sequence: CDR1 SGHAT, CDR2 FQDESV (reference sequence). The CDR3 loop spans 13 amino acids. The junction had 1 base not matched to a gene; V was cut back by 4 bases and J by 3 bases. This CDR3 is CASSSDRDTEAFF. The CDR3, as DNA: TGTGCCAGCAGCTCGGACAGGGACACTGAAGCTTTCTTT.

The rearrangement joins TRBV19 to TRBJ1-4; no firm D call. This CDR3 region has 15 residues. The germline V gene encodes CDR1 LNHDA and CDR2 SQIVND (reference sequence). Deletions cut 4 bases from V and 0 bases from J, with 9 bases between. For the CDR3, the DNA is TGTGCCAGTAGTACCGCCCCAGCAACTAATGAAAAACTGTTTTTT. This gives the protein CASSTAPATNEKLFF.

This rearrangement joins TRBV4-3 to TRBJ2-4; the match to TRBD2 covers 13 bases. The CDR3 is 15 amino acids. Germline CDR1 is LGHNA and CDR2 is YSLEER. Trimming removed 8 bases from V and 8 bases from J; junction bases left unmatched: 9. CDR3 nucleotides: TGCGCCAGCCGCGGACTAGCGGGAGAGTTCGACATTCAGTACTTC. This sequence encodes CASRGLAGEFDIQYF.

This clonotype was picked up many times. The rearrangement uses TRBV6-5 and TRBJ2-3; D is undetermined. Germline CDR1 and CDR2: MNHEY and SVGAGI. The CDR3 totals 14 residues. V dropped 4 bases and J dropped 2 bases, with 10 bases sitting between them. As DNA, the CDR3 is TGTGCCAGCAGTTTAAGGGCTGTCACAGATACGCAGTATTTT. Protein: CASSLRAVTDTQYF.

This clonotype has a count of ten or more. The chain is built from TRBV28 and TRBJ2-1; 8 bases agree with TRBD1. The CDR3 runs to 16 residues. V lost 5 bases, J lost 3 bases, and 9 bases stayed unmatched. Germline lookup yields CDR1 MDHEN and CDR2 SYDVKM. This CDR3 is CASSPNSGTGYNEQFF. The CDR3 bases are TGTGCCAGCAGTCCGAATTCCGGGACAGGCTACAATGAGCAGTTCTTC.

This clonotype occurred many times. The chain combines TRBV29-1 with TRBJ2-1; TRBD1 matches at 9 bases. Germline V gene data show CDR1 as SQVTM and CDR2 as ANQGSEA. The V segment lost 5 bases and the J segment 4 bases; nucleotides outside the gene matches: 9. The CDR3 consists of 15 residues. CDR3 region: CSVQTLGQGYNEQFF. In DNA, the CDR3 is TGCAGCGTTCAAACACTGGGACAGGGATACAATGAGCAGTTCTTC.

This clonotype appeared once. A far larger clone is just one base off, so this is likely a read error. The chain links TRBV20-1 to TRBJ2-5; D might be TRBD1 (6 bases). Germline-derived CDR1 and CDR2 are DFQATT and SNEGSKA (reference sequence). V was cut by 6 bases and J by 11 bases, with 19 bases left in between. The length of the CDR3 is 12 residues. The CDR3 here is CSATQTGQEQYF. The DNA for the CDR3 is TGCAGTGCAACGCAGACAGGCCAGGAGCAGTACTTC.

This clonotype has ten or more counts. The V and J genes are TRBV2 and TRBJ1-2; D gene uncertain. Germline V gives CDR1 SNHLY, CDR2 FYNNEI. V lost 0 bases and J lost 7, with 15 bases in between. This CDR3 is built from 15 residues. The CDR3 bases are TGTGCCAGCAGTGAAGCGCTTCGGGAAATAGGTGGCTACACCTTC. Translated, it gives CASSEALREIGGYTF.

This clonotype was seen ten or more times. J is TRBJ2-2 and V is TRBV5-1; 7 positions match TRBD1. From germline, CDR1 is SGHRS and CDR2 YFSETQ. CDR3 length: 15 residues. Trimming cost V 4 bases and J 7 bases; bases outside gene matches: 10. CDR3 nucleotides: TGCGCCAGCAGCCCCGACAGGGTGAAGGGCGGGGAGCTGTTTTTT. Amino acid sequence: CASSPDRVKGGELFF.

As to this clonotype: Since a far larger clone is one base different, this is likely a read error. The chain carries TRBV1 and TRBJ2-5; whether TRBD2, the table's D call, matches the DNA was not checked. TRBV1 represents a pseudogene. There are 14 residues in the CDR3. CDR3 DNA sequence: TGCGCCAGCAGCCGCCAGGCCTCCCGAGAGACCCAGTACTTC. Translating it yields CASSRQASRETQYF.

This clonotype appeared many times. The chain recombines TRBV20-1 with TRBJ2-3, with D possibly TRBD2 on 6 matching bases. Trimming removed 4 bases from V and 0 bases from J, with 11 bases in between. The germline CDR1 and CDR2 sequences are DFQATT and SNEGSKA (reference sequence). The CDR3 has 14 amino acids. The CDR3 loop is CSAIVAVSTDTQYF. CDR3 bases: TGCAGTGCTATAGTAGCGGTCAGCACAGATACGCAGTATTTT.

The genes are TRBV6-1 and TRBJ1-1, with D perhaps matching TRBD1 (5 bases). This CDR3 spans 14 amino acids. The germline CDR1 and CDR2 sequences are MNHNS and SASEGT. The germline V and J ends were trimmed by 5 bases and 7 bases, with 17 bases remaining between them. Written as DNA, the CDR3 is TGTGCCAGCAGTTATGCGGTGGGGGGGATTGAAGCTTTCTTT. Protein sequence: CASSYAVGGIEAFF.

This chain joins TRBV6-1 and TRBJ2-7; possible D gene TRBD1, 6 bases. Per germline, CDR1 MNHNS and CDR2 SASEGT. The V gene lost 5 bases and the J gene lost 6 bases, with 14 bases spanning the gap. The CDR3 has 13 residues. CDR3 amino acids: CASSYDDRREQYF. The CDR3 coding sequence is TGTGCCAGCAGTTACGATGACAGGCGCGAGCAGTACTTC.

This clonotype was seen repeatedly, ten times or more. This rearrangement joins TRBV5-4 to TRBJ2-1, with a weak D call TRBD1 (5 bases). The CDR3 length is 13 residues. Germline V gene lookup returns CDR1 SGHNT and CDR2 YYREEE (reference sequence). The CDR3 here is CAYGLTQVNEQFF. In nucleotides, the CDR3 is TGTGCATACGGGCTGACACAGGTCAATGAGCAGTTCTTC.

In its sample, this clonotype was seen many times. The J gene is TRBJ2-1, the V gene TRBV7-2, with no clear D. Trimming removed 1 base at V and 0 bases at J, with 4 bases between. CDR1 SGHTA and CDR2 FQGNSA come from the germline V gene. The CDR3 spans 14 residues. The CDR3 reads CASSLGGSYNEQFF. The CDR3 DNA reads as TGTGCCAGCAGCTTAGGGGGCTCCTACAATGAGCAGTTCTTC.

J is TRBJ2-1 and V is TRBV10-3; TRBD2 aligns across 13 bases. The J segment lost 0 bases and the V segment lost 6 bases, leaving 5 bases of the junction unmatched. The CDR3 has 17 residues. CDR1 and CDR2 from the germline V gene are ENHRY and SYGVKD. Here the CDR3 DNA reads TGTGCCATCAGGGAGACTAGCGGGGGGAACTCCTACAATGAGCAGTTCTTC. It specifies CAIRETSGGNSYNEQFF.